The text below deals with one TCR beta chain. Its specificity is unknown. The data stem from a study of shared clonotypes between healthy human individuals. Whole-study results and caveats: Naive CD4 clonotypes were shared across several donors at about 5.2%.

The V end was cut by 3 bases, the J end by 0 bases, with 8 bases between. The CDR3 extends over 14 amino acids. CDR1 is SNHLY, CDR2 FYNNEI, per germline. CD45RO-negative, CCR7-selected cells formed the naive CD8 fraction, which excluded terminally differentiated effector memory CD45RA+ cells. The method was immunoSEQ multiplex PCR; TCRdb's version includes in-frame clones alone and lacks a portion of them. The sample records about 2.2 million clones, approximately 94% being singletons. The chain recombines TRBV2 with TRBJ1-1; D remains ambiguous. This receptor was obtained from a man aged 18 to 30 in good health. Some clones in this sample may be carry-over from other donors' samples. The sequenced sample was naive CD8+ T cells from PBMCs. In DNA, the CDR3 is TGTGCCAGCAGTGATTGGCGGATGAACACTGAAGCTTTCTTT. Its translation is CASSDWRMNTEAFF.